This is a list of T cell receptor beta chains from one sample in a study of blood T cells in healthy people across ages. TCRdb re-analysed the 5' RACE reads in MiXCR, keeping a single row per CDR3 protein. Of approximately 1.5 million distinct CDR3 sequences listed, 35% to 45% are singletons. Sample: blood. The receptors shown here come from a woman aged 18 to 35 in good health. Each CDR3 is given with its conserved first and last residue. The order of the fields is clone size, D gene, J gene, V gene, CDR3 DNA, CDR3 protein. A D gene is named only where the DNA matches it firmly. Clone size is given for some rows only: seen once, a few or many times, or a class if the clone is expanded.

abundance: .; d_gene: .; j_gene: TRBJ2-7; v_gene: TRBV5-6; CDR3nt: TGTGCCAGCAGCTTGAGTCCGGGTATAGGCTCCTACGAGCAGTACTTC; CDR3aa: CASSLSPGIGSYEQYF
abundance: few; d_gene: TRBD1; j_gene: TRBJ1-6; v_gene: TRBV4-1; CDR3nt: TGCGCCAGCAGCCCCGGACAGGGAGGCAATTCACCCCTCCACTTT; CDR3aa: CASSPGQGGNSPLHF
abundance: few; d_gene: TRBD2; j_gene: TRBJ2-1; v_gene: TRBV15; CDR3nt: TGTGCCACCGCCTCCTCGCGGGGGAGCTCCTACAATGAGCAGTTCTTC; CDR3aa: CATASSRGSSYNEQFF
abundance: .; d_gene: TRBD2; j_gene: TRBJ2-5; v_gene: TRBV12-3/TRBV12-4; CDR3nt: TGTGCCAGCACTCTAGCGGGGGGAGAGACCCAGTACTTC; CDR3aa: CASTLAGGETQYF
abundance: few; d_gene: .; j_gene: TRBJ2-5; v_gene: TRBV6-6; CDR3nt: TGTGCCAGCAGTTATGCGAGCTCGGAGACCCAGTACTTC; CDR3aa: CASSYASSETQYF
abundance: .; d_gene: .; j_gene: TRBJ1-2; v_gene: TRBV9; CDR3nt: TGTGCCAGCAGCGTACATGAAGGGTCTAACTATGGCTACACCTTC; CDR3aa: CASSVHEGSNYGYTF
abundance: few; d_gene: .; j_gene: TRBJ2-3; v_gene: TRBV29-1; CDR3nt: TGCAGCGTTACGAGCAGCACAGATACGCAGTATTTT; CDR3aa: CSVTSSTDTQYF
abundance: few; d_gene: TRBD1; j_gene: TRBJ2-7; v_gene: TRBV20-1; CDR3nt: TGCAGTGCTTACGACAGGGAGCTATCGATCGAGCAGTACTTC; CDR3aa: CSAYDRELSIEQYF
abundance: few; d_gene: TRBD2; j_gene: TRBJ2-3; v_gene: TRBV7-2; CDR3nt: TGTGCCAGCAGCTTTATAGCGGGAGGGCTCTCGCAGTATTTT; CDR3aa: CASSFIAGGLSQYF
abundance: .; d_gene: TRBD2; j_gene: TRBJ2-3; v_gene: TRBV4-2; CDR3nt: TGTGCCAGCAGCCAAGACGGGGCTAGCGGGAGACTTAGCACAGATACGCAGTATTTT; CDR3aa: CASSQDGASGRLSTDTQYF
abundance: .; d_gene: TRBD2; j_gene: TRBJ2-2; v_gene: TRBV7-2; CDR3nt: TGTGCCAGCAGCTTAGTTCCGGGAGGGGGAACCGGGGAGCTGTTTTTT; CDR3aa: CASSLVPGGGTGELFF
abundance: .; d_gene: TRBD1; j_gene: TRBJ2-1; v_gene: TRBV4-2; CDR3nt: TGTGCCAGCAGCCAAGACTACAGGGGTTCCTACAATGAGCAGTTCTTC; CDR3aa: CASSQDYRGSYNEQFF
abundance: .; d_gene: TRBD1; j_gene: TRBJ1-1; v_gene: TRBV20-1; CDR3nt: TGCAGTGCTAGAAAATGGGACAGGGGGCGGGACACTGAAGCTTTCTTT; CDR3aa: CSARKWDRGRDTEAFF
abundance: .; d_gene: .; j_gene: TRBJ2-2; v_gene: TRBV5-1; CDR3nt: TGCGCCAGCAGCTTGATGGGCCCGGACACCGGGGAGCTGTTTTTT; CDR3aa: CASSLMGPDTGELFF
abundance: few; d_gene: TRBD2; j_gene: TRBJ2-7; v_gene: TRBV7-9; CDR3nt: TGTGCCAGCAGCTTAGGCAGGGGAGGACTAGCGGACTCCTACGAGCAGTACTTC; CDR3aa: CASSLGRGGLADSYEQYF
abundance: few; d_gene: .; j_gene: TRBJ2-5; v_gene: TRBV27; CDR3nt: TGTGCCAGCAGGACAGCTAACCAAGAGACCCAGTACTTC; CDR3aa: CASRTANQETQYF
abundance: few; d_gene: .; j_gene: TRBJ2-3; v_gene: TRBV10-3; CDR3nt: TGTGCCGCGCGTCAGGGCACTAGCACAGATACGCAGTATTTT; CDR3aa: CAARQGTSTDTQYF
abundance: .; d_gene: TRBD2; j_gene: TRBJ2-1; v_gene: TRBV11-2; CDR3nt: TGTGCCAGCAGTTTAGCGCTAGCGGGAGGGAACAATGAGCAGTTCTTC; CDR3aa: CASSLALAGGNNEQFF
abundance: few; d_gene: TRBD1; j_gene: TRBJ2-2; v_gene: TRBV4-1; CDR3nt: TGCGCCAGCAGCCCTTTCCCACAGGGGGCGGACACCGGGGAGCTGTTTTTT; CDR3aa: CASSPFPQGADTGELFF
abundance: few; d_gene: .; j_gene: TRBJ1-6; v_gene: TRBV6-5; CDR3nt: TGTGCCAGCAGTTATGTTCCGGGACAAAATTCACCCCTCCACTTT; CDR3aa: CASSYVPGQNSPLHF
abundance: .; d_gene: TRBD1; j_gene: TRBJ1-2; v_gene: TRBV12-3/TRBV12-4; CDR3nt: TGTGCCGGCAGTCAATGGACAGGTGGAAATGGCTACACCTTC; CDR3aa: CAGSQWTGGNGYTF
abundance: .; d_gene: .; j_gene: TRBJ1-2; v_gene: TRBV5-4; CDR3nt: TGTGCCAGCAGAGTGGGACGGGGGGACTATGGCTACACCTTC; CDR3aa: CASRVGRGDYGYTF
abundance: .; d_gene: .; j_gene: TRBJ1-1; v_gene: TRBV30; CDR3nt: TGTGCCTGGAGACAGGGTCGGGAAGCTTTCTTT; CDR3aa: CAWRQGREAFF
abundance: .; d_gene: TRBD2; j_gene: TRBJ2-7; v_gene: TRBV27; CDR3nt: TGTGCCAGCAGTATGACTAGCGGGCACGAGCAGTACTTC; CDR3aa: CASSMTSGHEQYF
abundance: many; d_gene: .; j_gene: TRBJ2-7; v_gene: TRBV28; CDR3nt: TGTGCCAGCGGTAGTGACTCCTACGAGCAGTACTTC; CDR3aa: CASGSDSYEQYF
abundance: few; d_gene: TRBD2; j_gene: TRBJ2-1; v_gene: TRBV27; CDR3nt: TGTGCCAGCACTCCCGGGACTAGCGGGACCTACAATGAGCAGTTCTTC; CDR3aa: CASTPGTSGTYNEQFF
abundance: .; d_gene: .; j_gene: TRBJ1-1; v_gene: TRBV7-2; CDR3nt: TGTGCCAGCAGCTTAGCGCTCGCTAACACTGAAGCTTTCTTT; CDR3aa: CASSLALANTEAFF
abundance: .; d_gene: TRBD1; j_gene: TRBJ2-5; v_gene: TRBV6-6; CDR3nt: TGTGCCAGCAGCAGCGGGACAGGGGGGTTCCCGGAGACCCAGTACTTC; CDR3aa: CASSSGTGGFPETQYF
abundance: .; d_gene: TRBD2; j_gene: TRBJ2-3; v_gene: TRBV7-2; CDR3nt: TGTGCCAGCAGCCTCCCTTGGTCTAGCGGGATAGTAACAGATACGCAGTATTTT; CDR3aa: CASSLPWSSGIVTDTQYF
abundance: .; d_gene: .; j_gene: TRBJ2-2; v_gene: TRBV2; CDR3nt: TGTGCCAGCAATTCGAGGACCGGGGAGCTGTTTTTT; CDR3aa: CASNSRTGELFF
abundance: .; d_gene: .; j_gene: TRBJ2-1; v_gene: TRBV28; CDR3nt: TGTGCCAGCAGTTTATATAGGTTTAGCTCCTACAATGAGCAGTTCTTC; CDR3aa: CASSLYRFSSYNEQFF
abundance: .; d_gene: .; j_gene: TRBJ1-6; v_gene: TRBV4-1; CDR3nt: TGCGCCAGCAGCCAAGATCTGGGGTTTTTGGATCTCACTTCACCCCTCCACTTT; CDR3aa: CASSQDLGFLDLTSPLHF
abundance: .; d_gene: .; j_gene: TRBJ1-2; v_gene: TRBV20-1; CDR3nt: TGCAGTGAGGGGTTTATTGGCGGCTACACCTTC; CDR3aa: CSEGFIGGYTF
abundance: .; d_gene: TRBD1; j_gene: TRBJ1-4; v_gene: TRBV15; CDR3nt: TGTGCCACCAGCAGCCGGGACAGGGCCGAAAAACGGTTTTTT; CDR3aa: CATSSRDRAEKRFF
abundance: .; d_gene: .; j_gene: TRBJ1-5; v_gene: TRBV12-3/TRBV12-4; CDR3nt: TGTGCCAGCAAATCCCAGGGCAATCAGACCCAGCATTTT; CDR3aa: CASKSQGNQTQHF
abundance: .; d_gene: .; j_gene: TRBJ2-7; v_gene: TRBV11-2; CDR3nt: TGTGCCAGCAGCTTTGCAACTACCTACGAGCAGTACTTC; CDR3aa: CASSFATTYEQYF
abundance: few; d_gene: .; j_gene: TRBJ1-1; v_gene: TRBV12-3/TRBV12-4; CDR3nt: TGTGCCAGCGCGCTCTGGAACACTGAAGCTTTCTTT; CDR3aa: CASALWNTEAFF
abundance: .; d_gene: .; j_gene: TRBJ1-2; v_gene: TRBV4-1; CDR3nt: TGCGCCAGCAGCCGTTCCGGGACACCATCAAATGGCTACACCTTC; CDR3aa: CASSRSGTPSNGYTF
abundance: .; d_gene: TRBD2; j_gene: TRBJ2-1; v_gene: TRBV10-3; CDR3nt: TGTGCCATCAGCCTCCGACTAGCCCACGTGGCCGACAATGAGCAGTTCTTC; CDR3aa: CAISLRLAHVADNEQFF
abundance: .; d_gene: .; j_gene: TRBJ2-1; v_gene: TRBV7-2; CDR3nt: TGTGCCAGCAGCTACCGGGACCAATTTGCCCCGGGGTTCTTC; CDR3aa: CASSYRDQFAPGFF
abundance: few; d_gene: .; j_gene: TRBJ2-6; v_gene: TRBV2; CDR3nt: TGTGCCAGCAATAAACTCTCTGGGGCCAACGTCCTGACTTTC; CDR3aa: CASNKLSGANVLTF
abundance: .; d_gene: .; j_gene: TRBJ2-1; v_gene: TRBV20-1; CDR3nt: TGCAGTGCTAGACGGTCTCTTGAGCAGTTCTTC; CDR3aa: CSARRSLEQFF
abundance: once; d_gene: .; j_gene: TRBJ1-1; v_gene: TRBV5-1; CDR3nt: TGCGCCAGCAGCTTGGGGAGGGGTATGGTGGAGAACACTGAAGCTTTCTTT; CDR3aa: CASSLGRGMVENTEAFF
abundance: .; d_gene: .; j_gene: TRBJ2-7; v_gene: TRBV7-9; CDR3nt: TGTGCCAGCAGCAGGACAGTAGCTACCTACGAGCAGTACTTC; CDR3aa: CASSRTVATYEQYF
abundance: once; d_gene: .; j_gene: TRBJ1-1; v_gene: TRBV19; CDR3nt: TGTGCCAGTGCGATCGACAGCGCCACTGAAGCTTTCTTT; CDR3aa: CASAIDSATEAFF
abundance: .; d_gene: .; j_gene: TRBJ2-6; v_gene: TRBV18; CDR3nt: TGTGCCAGCTCACCCCTGTTGCCTGGGGCCAACGTCCTGACTTTC; CDR3aa: CASSPLLPGANVLTF
abundance: few; d_gene: TRBD1; j_gene: TRBJ1-5; v_gene: TRBV7-6; CDR3nt: TGTGCCAGCAGCCCACAACCCGGACAGGGGGCTTTAGCTCAGCCCCAGCATTTT; CDR3aa: CASSPQPGQGALAQPQHF
abundance: .; d_gene: .; j_gene: TRBJ2-1; v_gene: TRBV6-6; CDR3nt: TGTGCCAGCAGTTACGGTACATCCGATTCGTTCTTC; CDR3aa: CASSYGTSDSFF
abundance: .; d_gene: .; j_gene: TRBJ2-1; v_gene: TRBV28; CDR3nt: TGTGCCAGCAGTACGACAGTTCCCTACAATGAGCAGTTCTTC; CDR3aa: CASSTTVPYNEQFF
abundance: .; d_gene: .; j_gene: TRBJ2-5; v_gene: TRBV6-5; CDR3nt: TGTGCCAGCAGTTACTCGGATGGGATTCAAGAGACCCAGTACTTC; CDR3aa: CASSYSDGIQETQYF
abundance: .; d_gene: TRBD2; j_gene: TRBJ2-3; v_gene: TRBV5-1; CDR3nt: TGCGCCAGCAGCAGAATGGGACTAGTTTTGACAGATACGCAGTATTTT; CDR3aa: CASSRMGLVLTDTQYF
abundance: few; d_gene: .; j_gene: TRBJ2-7; v_gene: TRBV7-2; CDR3nt: TGTGCCAGCAGCTTAGGCCCTAGCAGGAGCTCCTACGAGCAGTACTTC; CDR3aa: CASSLGPSRSSYEQYF
abundance: .; d_gene: TRBD2; j_gene: TRBJ2-1; v_gene: TRBV7-2; CDR3nt: TGTGCCAGCAGAAGGACTAGCGGGGACTACAATGAGCAGTTCTTC; CDR3aa: CASRRTSGDYNEQFF
abundance: .; d_gene: .; j_gene: TRBJ2-7; v_gene: TRBV4-2; CDR3nt: TGTGCCAGCAGCCAAGAGATAGGAGTTCGGAATGAGCAGTACTTC; CDR3aa: CASSQEIGVRNEQYF
abundance: .; d_gene: .; j_gene: TRBJ2-1; v_gene: TRBV10-3; CDR3nt: TGTGCCATCAGGGACTTCACAAGCAATGAGCAGTTCTTC; CDR3aa: CAIRDFTSNEQFF
abundance: .; d_gene: .; j_gene: TRBJ2-1; v_gene: TRBV7-9; CDR3nt: TGTGCCAACAGCTTAGCTCTGGCCGTCAATGAGCAGTTCTTC; CDR3aa: CANSLALAVNEQFF
abundance: once; d_gene: TRBD1; j_gene: TRBJ2-1; v_gene: TRBV29-1; CDR3nt: TGCAGCGGGAGAGGACAGGGTACGGAGACCCAGTTCTTC; CDR3aa: CSGRGQGTETQFF
abundance: few; d_gene: TRBD2; j_gene: TRBJ2-3; v_gene: TRBV7-2; CDR3nt: TGTGCCAGCAGACTTCAAGCGGGGGGGCCGGCAGATACGCAGTATTTT; CDR3aa: CASRLQAGGPADTQYF